Below are 5 T cell receptor beta chains sequenced from a single sample in a study of blood T cell repertoires in COVID-19. Profiled with immunoSEQ multiplex PCR; TCRdb holds only in-frame clones, not every one. The sample yields 120,000 to 150,000 clones, roughly nine tenths seen once. The sample taken for sequencing was PBMCs or T cells enriched from blood (not recorded which). The receptor source for this set is a woman aged 35 to 49 who had been exposed to COVID-19.

This rearrangement joins TRBV3-1 (or the pseudogene TRBV3-2) to TRBJ2-2; the D gene is possibly TRBD1 (6 bases). Germline values: CDR1 LGHDT, CDR2 YNNKEL (reference sequence). With 2 bases removed from V and 6 bases from J, the gap between germline ends came to 13 bases. The CDR3 totals 15 residues. The CDR3 DNA follows: TGTGCCAGCAGCCAAAGACAGGTCAACCCCGGGGAGCTGTTTTTT. As protein: CASSQRQVNPGELFF.

This clone has only one observation. The J gene is TRBJ2-4, the V gene TRBV5-1, with D maybe TRBD2 (5 bases). The CDR3 contains 13 residues. Germline values: CDR1 SGHRS, CDR2 YFSETQ. With 0 bases removed from V and 4 bases from J, the gap between germline ends came to 5 bases. In DNA, the CDR3 is TGCGCCAGCAGCTTGGGGGAGAAAAACATTCAGTACTTC. This translates into CASSLGEKNIQYF.

This chain links TRBV29-1 with TRBJ1-2; no definite D call. Trimming removed 6 bases at V and 5 bases at J, with 10 bases between. Germline CDR1 SQVTM, CDR2 ANQGSEA. The CDR3 is made up of 11 amino acids. CDR3 bases: TGCAGCGTCGACGGAGTTTATGGCTACACCTTC. Amino acids: CSVDGVYGYTF.

This clone was seen just once. The rearrangement links TRBV29-1 to TRBJ1-1; TRBD1 might be the D (6 bases). This CDR3 spans 14 amino acids. The ends were cut back, 2 bases at V and 8 bases at J, with 18 bases in the middle. The germline CDR1 and CDR2 sequences are SQVTM and ANQGSEA. CDR3 sequence reads: CSVELTGFGGEAFF. The CDR3 nucleotides read TGCAGCGTTGAACTCACAGGGTTCGGTGGGGAAGCTTTCTTT.

The gene calls are TRBV19 and TRBJ2-7; a possible D gene is TRBD1 (6 bases). Germline V CDR1 and CDR2: LNHDA, SQIVND (reference sequence). Deletions cut 5 bases from V and 2 bases from J, with 19 bases between. The CDR3 totals 16 residues. The CDR3 loop is CASSSHRVGGTYEQYF. In nucleotides, the CDR3 is TGTGCCAGTAGTTCGCACAGGGTTGGGGGAACCTACGAGCAGTACTTC.